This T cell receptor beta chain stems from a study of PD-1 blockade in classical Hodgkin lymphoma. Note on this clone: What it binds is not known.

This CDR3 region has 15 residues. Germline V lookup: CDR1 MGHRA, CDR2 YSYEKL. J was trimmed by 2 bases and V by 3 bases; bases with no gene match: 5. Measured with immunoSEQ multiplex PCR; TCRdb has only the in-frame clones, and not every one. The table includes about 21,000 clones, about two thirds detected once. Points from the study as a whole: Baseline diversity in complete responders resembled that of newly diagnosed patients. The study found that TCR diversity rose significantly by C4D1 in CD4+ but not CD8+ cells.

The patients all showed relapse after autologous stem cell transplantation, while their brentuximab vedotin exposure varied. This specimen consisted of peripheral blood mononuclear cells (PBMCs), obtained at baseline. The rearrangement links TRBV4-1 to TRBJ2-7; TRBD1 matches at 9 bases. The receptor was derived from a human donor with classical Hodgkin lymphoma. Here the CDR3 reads CASSQPGTGTYEQYF. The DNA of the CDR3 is TGCGCCAGCAGCCAGCCCGGGACAGGGACCTACGAGCAGTACTTC.